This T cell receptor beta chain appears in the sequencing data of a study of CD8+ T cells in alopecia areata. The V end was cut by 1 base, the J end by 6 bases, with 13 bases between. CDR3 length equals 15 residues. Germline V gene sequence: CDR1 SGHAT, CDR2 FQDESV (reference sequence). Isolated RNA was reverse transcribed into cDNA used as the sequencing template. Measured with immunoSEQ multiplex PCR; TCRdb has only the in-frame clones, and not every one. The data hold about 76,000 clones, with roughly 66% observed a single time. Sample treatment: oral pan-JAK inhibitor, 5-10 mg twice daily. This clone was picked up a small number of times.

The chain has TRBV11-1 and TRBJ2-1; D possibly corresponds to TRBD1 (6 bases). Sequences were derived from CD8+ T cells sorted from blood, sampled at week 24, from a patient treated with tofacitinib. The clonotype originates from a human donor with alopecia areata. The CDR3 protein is CASSLEPGTSNEQFF. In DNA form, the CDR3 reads TGTGCCAGCAGCTTAGAGCCCGGGACAAGCAATGAGCAGTTCTTC.